The rows below give T cell receptor beta chains drawn from one sample of a study of cytomegalovirus exposure and HLA in healthy donors. Measured with immunoSEQ multiplex PCR; TCRdb has only the in-frame clones, and not every one. Here the sample table reports 100,000 to 150,000 clones. Source material: PBMCs. Receptor source: a man aged 25 to 40 in good health and CMV-seronegative. CDR3s include the opening cysteine and the closing phenylalanine or tryptophan. D genes are given only for firm matches.

d_call cdr3_length j_call v_call cdr3_aa cdr3_nt
. 15 TRBJ1-5 TRBV15 CATSRYSDSNQPQHF TGTGCCACCAGCCGTTATAGTGATAGCAATCAGCCCCAGCATTTT
. 15 TRBJ2-1 TRBV5-1 CASVSGSSSYNEQFF TGCGCCAGCGTTAGCGGTTCTAGCTCCTACAATGAGCAGTTCTTC
. 14 TRBJ1-1 TRBV5-1 CASSLSNQDTEAFF TGCGCCAGCAGCCTATCTAACCAAGACACTGAAGCTTTCTTT
TRBD1 14 TRBJ1-1 TRBV11-3 CASSYTGAGTEAFF TGTGCCAGCAGCTACACAGGGGCCGGCACTGAAGCTTTCTTT
. 16 TRBJ2-3 TRBV7-3 CASSLRAGLEWDTQYF TGTGCCAGCAGCTTACGGGCGGGGTTAGAGTGGGATACGCAGTATTTT
TRBD1 13 TRBJ2-7 TRBV29-1 CSGTQGASYEQYF TGCAGCGGGACACAGGGGGCATCCTACGAGCAGTACTTC
. 16 TRBJ2-7 TRBV27 CASSLFGGVSSYEQYF TGTGCCAGCAGTTTATTCGGCGGGGTAAGCTCCTACGAGCAGTACTTC
. 12 TRBJ1-5 TRBV6-1 CASSGARQPQHF TGTGCCAGCAGTGGTGCGCGACAGCCCCAGCATTTT
TRBD1 14 TRBJ2-7 TRBV6-5 CASSYRDRPYEQYF TGTGCCAGCAGTTACCGGGACAGACCCTACGAGCAGTACTTC
TRBD1 16 TRBJ2-5 TRBV5-6 CASSLEMTGGGETQYF TGTGCCAGCAGCTTGGAGATGACAGGGGGAGGGGAGACCCAGTACTTC
TRBD1 16 TRBJ1-6 TRBV5-1 CASGTTPNRGNSPLHF TGCGCCAGCGGGACGACCCCTAACAGGGGTAATTCACCCCTCCACTTT
TRBD2 15 TRBJ2-1 TRBV7-3 CASSPRTSGSNEQFF TGTGCCAGCAGCCCCAGGACTAGCGGGAGTAATGAGCAGTTCTTC
TRBD1 15 TRBJ1-2 TRBV4-1 CASSQPTGGFYGYTF TGCGCCAGCAGCCAGCCGACAGGGGGATTCTATGGCTACACCTTC
TRBD1 16 TRBJ1-1 TRBV5-4 CASSFLRDRGATEAFF TGTGCCAGCAGCTTTTTGCGGGACAGGGGGGCCACTGAAGCTTTCTTT
. 11 TRBJ2-3 TRBV20-1 CSARVTGGRYF TGCAGTGCTAGAGTGACCGGAGGGCGGTATTTT
TRBD1 17 TRBJ1-2 TRBV2 CASSIPEDRAPNYGYTF TGTGCCAGCAGTATCCCGGAAGACAGGGCACCCAACTATGGCTACACCTTC
TRBD1 14 TRBJ2-3 TRBV10-3 CAISGDRGPDTQYF TGTGCCATCAGTGGGGACAGGGGGCCAGATACGCAGTATTTT
TRBD1 14 TRBJ2-5 TRBV5-6 CASSTGQGGETQYF TGTGCCAGCAGCACCGGACAGGGTGGGGAGACCCAGTACTTC
TRBD1 15 TRBJ1-2 TRBV27 CASSLGGQGAGGYTF TGTGCCAGCAGTTTGGGAGGACAGGGGGCTGGTGGCTACACCTTC
. 12 TRBJ1-3 TRBV29-1 CSVAGAGNTIYF TGCAGCGTGGCAGGGGCTGGAAACACCATATATTTT
TRBD2 16 TRBJ2-3 TRBV7-7 CASSLALAGGTDTQYF TGTGCTAGCAGCTTAGCATTAGCGGGAGGGACAGATACGCAGTATTTT
TRBD1 16 TRBJ2-7 TRBV6-5 CASSYTGTVSSYEQYF TGTGCCAGCAGCTACACGGGGACAGTAAGCTCCTACGAGCAGTACTTC
. 12 TRBJ2-1 TRBV7-8 CASSPDRVEQFF TGTGCCAGCAGCCCCGATAGAGTTGAGCAGTTCTTC
. 16 TRBJ2-3 TRBV5-4 CASSLGTDTSTDTQYF TGTGCCAGCAGCTTGGGGACTGATACTAGCACAGATACGCAGTATTTT